A single sample gave rise to the 12 T cell receptor beta chains below, sequenced in a study of control samples from healthy donors and cancer patients. The data were produced by immunoSEQ multiplex PCR, yet TCRdb's version contains in-frame clones alone and is incomplete. The table includes 150,000 to 200,000 clones, 85% to 90% detected once. The material sequenced was blood. The receptor set was obtained from a woman in her twenties or thirties in good health.

The V gene is TRBV19, the J gene TRBJ1-5; maybe TRBD1 (6 bases). Germline V gene data show CDR1 as LNHDA and CDR2 as SQIVND (reference sequence). The V end lost 7 bases, the J end lost 7 bases, and 17 bases lay between the germline ends. This CDR3 has 14 residues. CDR3 region: CASNDQQGGQPQHF. Written as DNA, the CDR3 is TGTGCCAGTAATGATCAACAGGGCGGGCAGCCCCAGCATTTT.

V and J are TRBV20-1 and TRBJ2-7, with D possibly being TRBD1 (6 bases). The length of the CDR3 is 14 residues. The ends were cut back, 3 bases at V and 0 bases at J, with 12 bases in the middle. Germline V gene lookup returns CDR1 DFQATT and CDR2 SNEGSKA (reference sequence). CDR3 loop: CSASRDTISYEQYF. DNA of the CDR3: TGCAGTGCTAGTCGGGACACTATCTCCTACGAGCAGTACTTC.

The V and J genes are TRBV12-3 or TRBV12-4 and TRBJ2-7, with 7 nucleotides matching TRBD2. After removal of 1 base from V and 4 bases from J, the junction contained 1 base not matched to a gene. This CDR3 contains 13 residues. CDR3 sequence reads: CASSLGTSYEQYF. In DNA, the CDR3 is TGTGCCAGCAGTTTAGGGACTAGTTACGAGCAGTACTTC.

The chain recombines TRBV11-3 with TRBJ2-3; D may be TRBD1 (6 bases). Germline-derived CDR1 and CDR2 are SGHNT and YENEEA. The V and J ends lost 1 base and 3 bases respectively, with 8 bases between them. CDR3 length equals 14 residues. The CDR3 loop reads CASSLGQATDTQYF. In nucleotides, the CDR3 is TGTGCCAGCAGCTTAGGACAGGCGACAGATACGCAGTATTTT. Using reference TRBV11-3 and TRBJ2-3 for the parts outside the CDR3, the full variable domain is EAGVVQSPRYKIIEKKQPVAFWCNPISGHNTLYWYLQNLGQGPELLIRYENEEAVDDSQLPKDRFSAERLKGVDSTLKIQPAELGDSAVYLCASSLGQATDTQYFGPGTRLTVL.

J is TRBJ1-5 and V is TRBV5-1, with 8 bases matching TRBD1. This CDR3 region has 14 residues. CDR1 and CDR2 from the germline V gene are SGHRS and YFSETQ. J gave up 4 bases and V 4 bases, and 4 bases lay outside the gene matches. The CDR3 protein is CASSTGTGNQPQHF. The CDR3 nucleotides read TGCGCCAGCAGCACCGGGACAGGTAATCAGCCCCAGCATTTT.

This chain joins TRBV24-1 and TRBJ1-2, with TRBD1 as a possible D gene (5 bases). V shed 0 bases and J shed 6 bases, with 13 bases lying between them. The CDR3 sequence is 15 residues long. Looked up from germline, CDR1 is KGHDR and CDR2 is SFDVKD. The CDR3: CATSDLVSGQDGYTF. The CDR3 bases are TGTGCCACCAGTGATTTGGTGTCAGGGCAAGATGGCTACACCTTC.

This clone was seen more than once but under ten times. The chain uses TRBV7-5 and TRBJ2-6. TRBV7-5 is recorded as a pseudogene. CDR3 length: 12 residues. CDR3 nucleotide sequence: TGTGTCAGAAGCTTAAAGGGCAACGTCCTGACTTTC. Translation: CVRSLKGNVLTF.

This chain uses TRBV9 with TRBJ2-5; D may be TRBD2 (6 bases). The V gene lost 4 bases and the J gene lost 6 bases, with 16 bases spanning the gap. The CDR3 is 14 residues long. Looked up from germline, CDR1 is SGDLS and CDR2 is YYNGEE. The CDR3 spells CASSPLAGRQTQYF. The CDR3, as DNA: TGTGCCAGCAGCCCTTTAGCCGGGAGACAGACCCAGTACTTC.

The chain is built from TRBV6-5 and TRBJ2-7; no reliable D call. From germline, CDR1 is MNHEY and CDR2 SVGAGI. The CDR3 has 14 amino acids. V lost 4 bases and J 5 bases, leaving 15 bases between the germline ends. CDR3 region: CASSSIAYENEQYF. The CDR3 DNA sequence: TGTGCCAGCAGTTCTATAGCTTACGAGAACGAGCAGTACTTC.

The chain has TRBV5-1 and TRBJ1-3, with D perhaps matching TRBD1 (5 bases). CDR1 and CDR2 (germline): SGHRS, YFSETQ. The CDR3 loop spans 16 amino acids. V lost 0 bases to trimming and J lost 0 bases, with 10 bases between them. The CDR3 DNA follows: TGCGCCAGCAGCTTGGTAGGGGAACCCTCTGGAAACACCATATATTTT. Protein product: CASSLVGEPSGNTIYF.

This clone was counted a few times. V and J are TRBV5-6 and TRBJ2-1; 8 positions match TRBD2. There are 16 residues in the CDR3. Germline CDR1 and CDR2: SGHDT and YYEEEE. V lost 0 bases to trimming and J lost 5 bases; unmatched junction nucleotides: 7. The CDR3 DNA follows: TGTGCCAGCAGCTTGGTAGGCGGACTAGCCGACAATGAGCAGTTCTTC. Translation: CASSLVGGLADNEQFF. Full variable domain (remainder filled in from reference TRBV5-6 and TRBJ2-1): DAGVTQSPTHLIKTRGQQVTLRCSPKSGHDTVSWYQQALGQGPQFIFQYYEEEERQRGNFPDRFSGHQFPNYSSELNVNALLLGDSALYLCASSLVGGLADNEQFFGPGTRLTVL.

The V call is TRBV7-8, the J call TRBJ1-5, with TRBD1 matching over 10 bases. CDR1 and CDR2 from the germline V gene are SGHVS and FQNEAQ. Trimming removed 5 bases from V and 0 bases from J; junction bases left unmatched: 7. This CDR3 comprises 17 residues. The chain's CDR3 is CASSPGTGASSNQPQHF. CDR3 bases: TGTGCCAGCAGCCCCGGGACAGGGGCTTCTAGCAATCAGCCCCAGCATTTT.